This T cell receptor beta chain was sequenced for a study of blood T cell repertoires in COVID-19. Germline-derived CDR1 and CDR2 are GTSNPN and SVGIG (reference sequence). The CDR3 runs 15 residues. Trimming removed 0 bases at V and 2 bases at J, with 11 bases between. Study processing details: Counts of nucleated cells, estimated from reference gene primer amplification, were obtained. Method: immunoSEQ multiplex PCR; TCRdb's copy keeps in-frame clones and lacks some. The DNA gave D and trimming, while V, J and clone size come from that table. The sample lists some 200,000 clones; 75% to 80% were seen once.

Source material: peripheral blood. This chain links TRBV30 with TRBJ1-5; D is undetermined. This sequence originates from a woman in her 50s with active or convalescent COVID-19. CDR3 DNA sequence: TGTGCCTGGAGTGTACACGGGTCGGGCAATCAGCCCCAGCATTTT. Translation: CAWSVHGSGNQPQHF.